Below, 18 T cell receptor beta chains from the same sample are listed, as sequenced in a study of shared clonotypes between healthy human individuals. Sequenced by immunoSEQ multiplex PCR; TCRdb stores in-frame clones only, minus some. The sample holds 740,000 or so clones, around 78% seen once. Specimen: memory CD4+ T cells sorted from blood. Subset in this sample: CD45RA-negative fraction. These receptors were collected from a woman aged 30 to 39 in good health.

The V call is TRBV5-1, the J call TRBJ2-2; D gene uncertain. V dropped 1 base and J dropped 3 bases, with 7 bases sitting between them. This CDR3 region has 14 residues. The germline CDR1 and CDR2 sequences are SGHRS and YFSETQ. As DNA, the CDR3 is TGCGCCAGCAGCTTGCGGGTGTACACCGGGGAGCTGTTTTTT. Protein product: CASSLRVYTGELFF.

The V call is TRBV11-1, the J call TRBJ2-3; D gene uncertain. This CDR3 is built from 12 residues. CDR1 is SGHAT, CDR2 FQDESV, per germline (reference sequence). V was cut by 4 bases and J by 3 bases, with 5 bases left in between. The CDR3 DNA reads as TGTGCCAGCAGCTCCGCGACAGATACGCAGTATTTT. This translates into CASSSATDTQYF.

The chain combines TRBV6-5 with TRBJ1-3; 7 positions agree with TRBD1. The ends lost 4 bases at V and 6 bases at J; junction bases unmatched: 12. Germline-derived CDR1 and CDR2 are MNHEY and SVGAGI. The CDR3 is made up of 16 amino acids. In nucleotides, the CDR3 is TGTGCCAGCAGTTCCGGTCCCGCCGACAGGGTAAACACCATATATTTT. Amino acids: CASSSGPADRVNTIYF.

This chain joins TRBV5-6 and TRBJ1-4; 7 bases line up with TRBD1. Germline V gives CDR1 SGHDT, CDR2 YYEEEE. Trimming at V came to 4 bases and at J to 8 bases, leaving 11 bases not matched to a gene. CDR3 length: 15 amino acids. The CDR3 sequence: CASSRQTGAVEKLFF. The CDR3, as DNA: TGTGCCAGCAGCAGGCAAACAGGGGCAGTAGAAAAACTGTTTTTT.

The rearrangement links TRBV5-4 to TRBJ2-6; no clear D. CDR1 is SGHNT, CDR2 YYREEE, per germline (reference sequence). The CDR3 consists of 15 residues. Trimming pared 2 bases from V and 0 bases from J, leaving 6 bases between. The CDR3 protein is CASSFFNSGANVLTF. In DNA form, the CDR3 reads TGTGCCAGCAGCTTTTTTAACTCTGGGGCCAACGTCCTGACTTTC. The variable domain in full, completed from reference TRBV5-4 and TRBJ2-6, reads ETGVTQSPTHLIKTRGQQVTLRCSSQSGHNTVSWYQQALGQGPQFIFQYYREEENGRGNFPPRFSGLQFPNYSSELNVNALELDDSALYLCASSFFNSGANVLTFGAGSRLTVL.

The DNA for the CDR3 is TGTGCCAGCGGTCCAGCTAACTATGGCTACACCTTC. Protein sequence: CASGPANYGYTF. The chain links TRBV6-5 to TRBJ1-2; D remains unclear. The CDR3 has 12 amino acids. CDR1 and CDR2 from the germline V gene are MNHEY and SVGAGI. V lost 8 bases and J 0 bases, leaving 7 bases between the germline ends.

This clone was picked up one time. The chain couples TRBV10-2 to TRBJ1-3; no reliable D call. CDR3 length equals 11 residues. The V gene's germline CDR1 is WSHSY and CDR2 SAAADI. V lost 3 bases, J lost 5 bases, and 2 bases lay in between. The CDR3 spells CASSDRNTIYF. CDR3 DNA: TGCGCCAGCAGTGACAGAAACACCATATATTTT.

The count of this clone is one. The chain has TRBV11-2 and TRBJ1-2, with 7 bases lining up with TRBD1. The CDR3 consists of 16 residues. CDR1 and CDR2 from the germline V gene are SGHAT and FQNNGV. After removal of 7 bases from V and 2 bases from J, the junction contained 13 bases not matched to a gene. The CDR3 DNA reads TGTGCCAGCATTGATGTCAGGGGGAAGTTAAACTATGGCTACACCTTC. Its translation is CASIDVRGKLNYGYTF.

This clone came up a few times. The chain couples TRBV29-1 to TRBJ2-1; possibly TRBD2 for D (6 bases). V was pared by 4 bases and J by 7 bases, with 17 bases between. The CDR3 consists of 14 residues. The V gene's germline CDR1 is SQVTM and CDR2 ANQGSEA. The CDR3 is CSVVRLWGENEQFF. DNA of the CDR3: TGCAGCGTTGTTCGTCTCTGGGGGGAGAATGAGCAGTTCTTC.

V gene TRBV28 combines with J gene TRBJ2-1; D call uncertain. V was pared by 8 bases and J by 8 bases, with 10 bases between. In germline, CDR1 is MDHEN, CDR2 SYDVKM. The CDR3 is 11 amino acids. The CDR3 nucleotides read TGTGCCAGCCTTACGGCCGATGAGCAGTTCTTC. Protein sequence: CASLTADEQFF.

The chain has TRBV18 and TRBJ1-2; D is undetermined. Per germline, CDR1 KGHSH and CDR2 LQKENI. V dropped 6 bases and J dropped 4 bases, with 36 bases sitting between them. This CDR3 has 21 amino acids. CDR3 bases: TGTGCCAGCTCGCCCACGTCTGGACTGGGGTGGGAAAAAGCTATCACCTATGGCTACACCTTC. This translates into CASSPTSGLGWEKAITYGYTF. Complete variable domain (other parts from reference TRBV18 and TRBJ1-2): NAGVMQNPRHLVRRRGQEARLRCSPMKGHSHVYWYRQLPEEGLKFMVYLQKENIIDESGMPKERFSAEFPKEGPSILRIQQVVRGDSAAYFCASSPTSGLGWEKAITYGYTFGSGTRLTVV.

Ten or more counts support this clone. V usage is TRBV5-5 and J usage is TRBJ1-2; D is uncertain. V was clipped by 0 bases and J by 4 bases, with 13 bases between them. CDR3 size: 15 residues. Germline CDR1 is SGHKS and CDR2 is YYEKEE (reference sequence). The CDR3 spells CASSLGPTSGYGYTF. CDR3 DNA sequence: TGTGCCAGCAGCTTGGGGCCCACTAGCGGCTATGGCTACACCTTC.

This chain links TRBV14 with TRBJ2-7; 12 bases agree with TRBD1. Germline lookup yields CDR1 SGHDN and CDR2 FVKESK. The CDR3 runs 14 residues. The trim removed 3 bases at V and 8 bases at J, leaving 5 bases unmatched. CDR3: CASSQGTGGIKQYF. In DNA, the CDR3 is TGTGCCAGCAGCCAGGGGACAGGGGGCATCAAGCAGTACTTC. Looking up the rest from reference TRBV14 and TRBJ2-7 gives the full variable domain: EAGVTQFPSHSVIEKGQTVTLRCDPISGHDNLYWYRRVMGKEIKFLLHFVKESKQDESGMPNNRFLAERTGGTYSTLKVQPAELEDSGVYFCASSQGTGGIKQYFGPGTRLTVT.

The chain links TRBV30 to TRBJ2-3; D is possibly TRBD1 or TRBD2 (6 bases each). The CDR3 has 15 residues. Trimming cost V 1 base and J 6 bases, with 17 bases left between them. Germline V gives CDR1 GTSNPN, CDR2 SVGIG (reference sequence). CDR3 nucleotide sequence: TGTGCCTGGAGTGAGGGGGGACGGGCCCTCGATACGCAGTATTTT. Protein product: CAWSEGGRALDTQYF.

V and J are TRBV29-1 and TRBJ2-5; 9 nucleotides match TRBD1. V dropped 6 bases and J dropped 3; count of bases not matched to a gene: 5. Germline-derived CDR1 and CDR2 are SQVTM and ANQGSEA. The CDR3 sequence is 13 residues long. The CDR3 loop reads CSVRDRVEETQYF. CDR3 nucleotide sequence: TGCAGCGTCCGGGACAGGGTAGAAGAGACCCAGTACTTC.

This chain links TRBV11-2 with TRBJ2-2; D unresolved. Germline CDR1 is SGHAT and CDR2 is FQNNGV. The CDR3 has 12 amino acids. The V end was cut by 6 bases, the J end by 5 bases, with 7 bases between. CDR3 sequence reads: CASRRTTGELFF. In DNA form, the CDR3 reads TGTGCCAGCAGGCGAACGACCGGGGAGCTGTTTTTT. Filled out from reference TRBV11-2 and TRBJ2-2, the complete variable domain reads EAGVAQSPRYKIIEKRQSVAFWCNPISGHATLYWYQQILGQGPKLLIQFQNNGVVDDSQLPKDRFSAERLKGVDSTLKIQPAKLEDSAVYLCASRRTTGELFFGEGSRLTVL.

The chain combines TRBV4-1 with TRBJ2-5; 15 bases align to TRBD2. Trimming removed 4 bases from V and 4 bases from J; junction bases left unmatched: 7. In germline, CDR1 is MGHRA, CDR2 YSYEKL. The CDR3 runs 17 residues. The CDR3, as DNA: TGCGCCAGCAGCCCGGAACCGGGACTAGCGGGAGGAGAGACCCAGTACTTC. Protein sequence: CASSPEPGLAGGETQYF.

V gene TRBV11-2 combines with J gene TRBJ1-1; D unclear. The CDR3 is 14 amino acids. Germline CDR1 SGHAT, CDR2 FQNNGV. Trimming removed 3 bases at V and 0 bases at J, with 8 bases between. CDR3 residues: CASSFGPLNTEAFF. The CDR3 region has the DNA TGTGCCAGCAGCTTCGGACCCCTGAACACTGAAGCTTTCTTT.